A single sample is the source of the 28 T cell receptor beta chains below, sequenced in a study of Graves' ophthalmopathy and Graves' hyperthyroidism. Amplification targeted the TCR beta CDR3 regions, with RNA transcripts as the source material. Second-round multiplex PCR followed a first-round RT-PCR using HTBI primers. TCRdb itself ran the multiplex PCR reads through MiXCR, one entry per CDR3 protein. The sample includes approximately 700,000 distinct CDR3 sequences, about 41% seen only once; the top ten take 3.3%. Sequencing was carried out using peripheral blood. These receptors all stem from an adult man with Graves' ophthalmopathy.

To note about this clonotype: Possible read error: a much larger clone is one base away. The chain recombines TRBV9 with TRBJ2-5; D is unresolved. This CDR3 has 13 residues. CDR1 is SGDLS and CDR2 is YYNGEE in the germline V gene. V shed 4 bases and J shed 3 bases, with 10 bases lying between them. CDR3: CASSSRAKETQYF. The DNA of the CDR3 is TGTGCCAGCAGCTCCCGGGCTAAAGAGACCCAGTACTTC.

This clonotype was observed a few times. This chain uses TRBV7-9 with TRBJ2-2; 10 bases match TRBD1. The V gene's germline CDR1 is SEHNR and CDR2 FQNEAQ (reference sequence). CDR3 size: 19 residues. Germline trimming cut 5 bases from V and 4 bases from J; bases unmatched to any gene: 16. DNA for the CDR3: TGTGCCAGCAGCATCCGGGACAGGGGAGGTTTTCGAATCACCGGGGAGCTGTTTTTT. Its translation is CASSIRDRGGFRITGELFF.

This clonotype was counted only a few times. The chain uses TRBV7-9 and TRBJ2-5, with D unclear. This CDR3 contains 13 residues. The germline V and J ends were trimmed by 2 bases and 1 base, with 5 bases remaining between them. Germline-derived CDR1 and CDR2 are SEHNR and FQNEAQ (reference sequence). The CDR3 region has the DNA TGTGCCAGCAGCTTAAGTTTCCAAGAGACCCAGTACTTC. Translating it yields CASSLSFQETQYF.

The sample holds many counts of this clonotype. The chain joins TRBV20-1 to TRBJ2-5; 7 bases fit TRBD1. With 6 bases clipped from V and 4 bases from J, the junction kept 5 bases outside the gene matches. The length of the CDR3 is 12 residues. The germline CDR1 and CDR2 sequences are DFQATT and SNEGSKA (reference sequence). The CDR3 DNA follows: TGCAGTGCCACCGGGACAGCAGAGACCCAGTACTTC. The encoded protein is CSATGTAETQYF.

The chain uses TRBV29-1 and TRBJ1-2; 7 bases map to TRBD1. J lost 4 bases, V lost 0 bases, and 11 bases had no gene match. CDR3 size: 16 residues. CDR1 and CDR2 from the germline V gene are SQVTM and ANQGSEA. CDR3 region: CSVEDRPGQDSYGYTF. DNA of the CDR3: TGCAGCGTTGAAGATCGTCCCGGACAGGATTCCTATGGCTACACCTTC. The variable domain in full, completed from reference TRBV29-1 and TRBJ1-2, reads SAVISQKPSRDICQRGTSLTIQCQVDSQVTMMFWYRQQPGQSLTLIATANQGSEATYESGFVIDKFPISRPNLTFSTLTVSNMSPEDSSIYLCSVEDRPGQDSYGYTFGSGTRLTVV.

This clonotype was found many times. The chain uses TRBV6-1 and TRBJ1-2; D is undetermined. Germline V lookup: CDR1 MNHNS, CDR2 SASEGT. The CDR3 spans 14 residues. Trimming cost V 3 bases and J 8 bases, with 16 bases left between them. The CDR3 loop reads CASSDASDVQGYTF. The CDR3 DNA follows: TGTGCCAGCAGTGATGCCTCGGATGTGCAGGGCTACACCTTC.

This chain joins TRBV12-3 or TRBV12-4 and TRBJ2-3, with D tentatively TRBD1 (5 bases). V lost 7 bases and J lost 4, with 12 bases in between. This CDR3 has 13 amino acids. CDR3 nucleotide sequence: TGTGCCAGCACCTTAGGGGTCGCAGATACGCAGTATTTT. It yields the protein CASTLGVADTQYF.

This rearrangement joins TRBV7-3 to TRBJ2-6; D is uncertain. Trimming pared 7 bases from V and 4 bases from J, leaving 11 bases between. The length of the CDR3 is 14 residues. Looked up from germline, CDR1 is SGHTA and CDR2 is FQGTGA. The DNA for the CDR3 is TGTGCCAGCACCGGATTTGGCGGGGCCAACGTCCTGACTTTC. Its protein is CASTGFGGANVLTF.

The chain couples TRBV12-3 or TRBV12-4 to TRBJ2-7, with a tentative D call TRBD2 (6 bases). This CDR3 region has 16 residues. V shed 2 bases and J shed 3 bases, with 17 bases lying between them. CDR3 region: CASSLRGGTGNYEQYF. The CDR3 bases are TGTGCCAGCAGTTTAAGGGGCGGGACGGGGAACTACGAGCAGTACTTC.

This clonotype appeared once. The chain employs TRBV11-2 and TRBJ2-6; 9 bases fit TRBD1. The V gene end was trimmed by 5 bases and the J gene end by 4 bases; junction bases not matched to a gene: 12. The germline V gene has CDR1 SGHAT and CDR2 FQNNGV. This CDR3 is built from 18 residues. CDR3 bases: TGTGCCAGCAGCATTATCCGGGACAGGGACAAAGGGGCCAACGTCCTGACTTTC. It translates to CASSIIRDRDKGANVLTF.

This clonotype was seen a handful of times. CDR3 loop: CASSFPGVGSGNTIYF. The CDR3 nucleotides are TGTGCCAGCAGCTTCCCGGGGGTAGGATCTGGAAACACCATATATTTT. V is TRBV5-8 and J is TRBJ1-3, with a tentative D call TRBD1 (5 bases). The V gene lost 2 bases and the J gene lost 1 base, with 13 bases spanning the gap. Germline loops: CDR1 SGHTS, CDR2 YDEGEE. The CDR3 length is 16 residues.

This clonotype was observed a single time. A much larger clone differs by one base, so this may be a read error. V and J are TRBV11-1 and TRBJ2-5; D tentatively reads TRBD1 or TRBD2 (5 bases each). The V end was cut by 5 bases, the J end by 5 bases, with 15 bases between. Per germline, CDR1 SGHAT and CDR2 FQDESV (reference sequence). This CDR3 has 14 residues. CDR3 nucleotides: TGTGCCAGCAGCCAAAATCCCGGGGCGGAGACCCAGTACTTC. Protein sequence: CASSQNPGAETQYF.

The chain combines TRBV10-3 with TRBJ1-2, with 8 bases lining up with TRBD1. Germline trimming cut 0 bases from V and 6 bases from J; bases unmatched to any gene: 0. The CDR3 runs to 13 residues. Germline V lookup: CDR1 ENHRY, CDR2 SYGVKD. The CDR3 region is CAISESTGDGYTF. CDR3 in DNA: TGTGCCATCAGTGAGTCGACAGGGGATGGCTACACCTTC.

The genes are TRBV12-3 or TRBV12-4 and TRBJ2-6; D is unresolved. This CDR3 comprises 17 residues. V lost 6 bases, J lost 0 bases, and 15 bases lay in between. The DNA of the CDR3 is TGTGCCAGCAGAATCAGCCAAACCTCCTCTGGGGCCAACGTCCTGACTTTC. It translates to CASRISQTSSGANVLTF.

J is TRBJ2-7 and V is TRBV10-3; 7 positions agree with TRBD2. The CDR3 extends over 15 amino acids. V lost 10 bases to trimming and J lost 2 bases; unmatched junction nucleotides: 14. Germline CDR1 reads ENHRY; CDR2 reads SYGVKD. This CDR3 reads CASSPGQRDAYEQYF. The CDR3 DNA reads TGTGCCAGCTCACCAGGCCAGCGGGACGCCTACGAGCAGTACTTC.

This clonotype showed up just a few times. The chain links TRBV12-3 or TRBV12-4 to TRBJ2-2, with TRBD1 identical over 9 bases. This CDR3 region has 14 residues. The V segment lost 4 bases and the J segment 8 bases; nucleotides outside the gene matches: 5. As DNA, the CDR3 is TGTGCCAGCAGTTCGACAGGGGGTACTGGGGAGCTGTTTTTT. Protein sequence: CASSSTGGTGELFF.

This clonotype was detected ten times or more. The chain is built from TRBV2 and TRBJ1-1; a weak D match, TRBD1 (5 bases). The V end lost 9 bases, the J end lost 2 bases, and 16 bases lay between the germline ends. Germline loops: CDR1 SNHLY, CDR2 FYNNEI. The CDR3 spans 14 residues. CDR3 sequence: CARASRDGNTEAFF. CDR3 sequence (DNA): TGTGCCAGAGCGAGCCGGGACGGAAACACTGAAGCTTTCTTT.

The V and J genes are TRBV29-1 and TRBJ2-5; D possibly corresponds to TRBD1 (5 bases). The CDR3 is 14 residues long. V shed 1 base and J shed 1 base, with 10 bases lying between them. Germline CDR1 is SQVTM and CDR2 is ANQGSEA. The CDR3 DNA reads as TGCAGCGTTGAAGCAGGGCAGCTCCAAGAGACCCAGTACTTC. Residues: CSVEAGQLQETQYF. Filled out from reference TRBV29-1 and TRBJ2-5, the complete variable domain reads SAVISQKPSRDICQRGTSLTIQCQVDSQVTMMFWYRQQPGQSLTLIATANQGSEATYESGFVIDKFPISRPNLTFSTLTVSNMSPEDSSIYLCSVEAGQLQETQYFGPGTRLLVL.

This clonotype was detected ten times or more. The chain links TRBV6-2 or TRBV6-3 to TRBJ1-1; a weak D match, TRBD1 (6 bases). Trimming removed 4 bases at V and 3 bases at J, with 15 bases between. Per the germline V gene, CDR1 is MNHEY and CDR2 is SVGEGT. The CDR3 sequence is 15 residues long. CDR3 nucleotide sequence: TGTGCCAGCAGTTCCGCCGGGGAGGGGGACACTGAAGCTTTCTTT. Encoded protein: CASSSAGEGDTEAFF.

The V gene is TRBV7-3, the J gene TRBJ2-7; the match to TRBD2 covers 13 bases. The germline CDR1 and CDR2 sequences are SGHTA and FQGTGA. The CDR3 is made up of 19 amino acids. V lost 5 bases to trimming and J lost 6 bases; unmatched junction nucleotides: 19. CDR3 region: CASSGRTGTSGILLGEQYF. The DNA of the CDR3 is TGTGCCAGCAGCGGAAGAACCGGGACTAGCGGGATCCTTCTCGGCGAGCAGTACTTC. Full variable domain (outside the CDR3, taken from reference TRBV7-3 and TRBJ2-7): GAGVSQTPSNKVTEKGKYVELRCDPISGHTALYWYRQSLGQGPEFLIYFQGTGAADDSGLPNDRFFAVRPEGSVSTLKIQRTERGDSAVYLCASSGRTGTSGILLGEQYFGPGTRLTVT.

This clonotype has more than one count but fewer than ten. The chain links TRBV11-2 to TRBJ1-6; 7 positions match TRBD1. CDR1 is SGHAT and CDR2 is FQNNGV in the germline V gene. Trimming took 4 bases from V and 8 from J; bases not matched to a gene: 5. CDR3 length: 14 residues. The DNA of the CDR3 is TGTGCCAGCAGCTCAGACAGGGCTCATTCACCCCTCCACTTT. It is translated as CASSSDRAHSPLHF. Using reference TRBV11-2 and TRBJ1-6 for the parts outside the CDR3, the full variable domain is EAGVAQSPRYKIIEKRQSVAFWCNPISGHATLYWYQQILGQGPKLLIQFQNNGVVDDSQLPKDRFSAERLKGVDSTLKIQPAKLEDSAVYLCASSSDRAHSPLHFGNGTRLTVT.

Many counts were recorded for this clonotype. This chain connects TRBV12-3 or TRBV12-4 to TRBJ2-5; 13 bases match TRBD2. The CDR3 sequence is 16 residues long. Trimming removed 7 bases from V and 5 bases from J; junction bases left unmatched: 10. This chain's CDR3 is CASTRTSGSLSETQYF. The CDR3 DNA reads TGTGCCAGCACCCGGACTAGCGGGAGTCTGTCGGAGACCCAGTACTTC.

As regards this clonotype: A clone one base away is much larger, so this may be a read error. The chain has TRBV7-9 and TRBJ2-5, with D unresolved. Germline assignment: CDR1 SEHNR and CDR2 FQNEAQ (reference sequence). Trimming shortened V by 2 bases and J by 1 base, and 14 bases separated the two germline ends. This CDR3 region has 16 residues. The CDR3 reads CASSLSPLNPQETQYF. The CDR3 coding sequence is TGTGCCAGCAGCTTATCCCCCCTGAACCCCCAAGAGACCCAGTACTTC.

At least ten counts were recorded for this clonotype. The CDR3 sequence: CSASQGPDQPQHF. The CDR3, as DNA: TGCAGTGCTAGTCAGGGGCCGGATCAGCCCCAGCATTTT. This chain uses TRBV20-1 with TRBJ1-5, with D possibly being TRBD1 (6 bases). V lost 3 bases and J 5 bases, leaving 11 bases between the germline ends. CDR1 DFQATT and CDR2 SNEGSKA come from the germline V gene (reference sequence). This CDR3 comprises 13 residues.

The V and J genes are TRBV12-3 or TRBV12-4 and TRBJ2-6; weak D call: TRBD1 (5 bases). Trimming removed 1 base from V and 4 bases from J, with 11 bases in between. The CDR3 runs 16 residues. CDR3: CASSLGRVGGANVLTF. As DNA, the CDR3 is TGTGCCAGCAGTTTAGGCAGGGTGGGAGGGGCCAACGTCCTGACTTTC.

This chain connects TRBV6-2 or TRBV6-3 to TRBJ2-5; 7 positions agree with TRBD1. CDR3 length equals 16 residues. J was trimmed by 11 bases and V by 5 bases; bases with no gene match: 20. CDR1 and CDR2 (germline): MNHEY, SVGEGT. CDR3 residues: CASSEGTVSNQPQQYF. The CDR3 nucleotides read TGTGCCAGCAGTGAAGGGACAGTTAGCAATCAGCCCCAGCAGTACTTC.

The chain links TRBV20-1 to TRBJ2-7; D remains unclear. This CDR3 has 10 amino acids. Germline V gene lookup returns CDR1 DFQATT and CDR2 SNEGSKA (reference sequence). V lost 0 bases and J lost 4, with 1 base in between. As DNA, the CDR3 is TGCAGTGCTAGAGAGTACGAGCAGTACTTC. Protein product: CSAREYEQYF.

This chain links TRBV7-2 with TRBJ2-7; perhaps TRBD2 as D (6 bases). CDR1 SGHTA and CDR2 FQGNSA come from the germline V gene. This CDR3 spans 14 amino acids. V lost 6 bases and J 6 bases, leaving 18 bases between the germline ends. This chain's CDR3 is CASSYSPGRGEQYF. CDR3 DNA sequence: TGTGCCAGCAGTTACTCGCCCGGGAGAGGCGAGCAGTACTTC.